These 22 T cell receptor beta chains were sequenced from one sample in a study of cytomegalovirus exposure and HLA in healthy donors. TCRdb keeps only in-frame clones here, not all; method: immunoSEQ multiplex PCR. The sample includes roughly 120,000 clones, approximately 88% of them seen just once. Sequencing used PBMCs. These receptors came from a man aged 18 to 29 in good health and CMV-seronegative.

The chain combines TRBV5-1 with TRBJ2-7, with TRBD2 as a possible D gene (6 bases). Germline lookup yields CDR1 SGHRS and CDR2 YFSETQ. The CDR3 is made up of 16 amino acids. Trimming stripped 4 bases from V and 0 bases from J, with 17 bases between. The CDR3 sequence: CASSRFEGGSSYEQYF. DNA for the CDR3: TGCGCCAGCAGCAGGTTTGAGGGAGGTTCCTCCTACGAGCAGTACTTC.

This clone was detected once. V gene TRBV15 combines with J gene TRBJ2-1; TRBD2 aligns across 9 bases. Per germline, CDR1 LNHNV and CDR2 YYDKDF (reference sequence). The CDR3 length is 16 residues. Germline trimming cut 5 bases from V and 5 bases from J; bases unmatched to any gene: 10. The CDR3 DNA reads TGTGCCACCAGCCCCTCCCGGACTAGCGTCGACAATGAGCAGTTCTTC. Its translation is CATSPSRTSVDNEQFF.

The chain is built from TRBV28 and TRBJ2-4, with a tentative D call TRBD1 (5 bases). The V and J ends lost 6 bases and 2 bases respectively, with 20 bases between them. Looked up from germline, CDR1 is MDHEN and CDR2 is SYDVKM. This CDR3 is 17 amino acids long. CDR3 protein: CASSPLPGKLPKNIQYF. The CDR3 DNA sequence: TGTGCCAGCAGCCCACTTCCAGGGAAATTGCCCAAAAACATTCAGTACTTC. Complete variable domain (other parts from reference TRBV28 and TRBJ2-4): DVKVTQSSRYLVKRTGEKVFLECVQDMDHENMFWYRQDPGLGLRLIYFSYDVKMKEKGDIPEGYSVSREKKERFSLILESASTNQTSMYLCASSPLPGKLPKNIQYFGAGTRLSVL.

This rearrangement joins TRBV28 to TRBJ1-2, with 9 bases lining up with TRBD1. The CDR3 is 16 amino acids. Trimming took 2 bases from V and 3 from J; bases not matched to a gene: 7. Looked up from germline, CDR1 is MDHEN and CDR2 is SYDVKM. CDR3 protein: CASSLHGRTGDYGYTF. In DNA, the CDR3 is TGTGCCAGCAGTTTACATGGAAGGACAGGGGACTATGGCTACACCTTC.

The chain combines TRBV4-3 with TRBJ1-5; 8 bases fit TRBD1. This CDR3 has 15 residues. CDR1 is LGHNA and CDR2 is YSLEER in the germline V gene. With 1 base clipped from V and 6 bases from J, the junction kept 5 bases outside the gene matches. The CDR3 DNA follows: TGCGCCAGCAGCCAAGGGACAGGGCGAGGTCAGCCCCAGCATTTT. Protein: CASSQGTGRGQPQHF.

The V gene is TRBV7-9, the J gene TRBJ1-1, with TRBD1 matching over 10 bases. Looked up from germline, CDR1 is SEHNR and CDR2 is FQNEAQ (reference sequence). The CDR3 extends over 13 amino acids. The trim removed 5 bases at V and 5 bases at J, leaving 2 bases unmatched. CDR3 protein: CASSKGQGTEAFF. CDR3 sequence (DNA): TGTGCCAGCAGCAAGGGACAGGGGACTGAAGCTTTCTTT.

The V and J genes are TRBV27 and TRBJ2-7; 10 bases are a match to TRBD1. In germline, CDR1 is MNHEY, CDR2 SMNVEV (reference sequence). Unmatched junction bases numbered 16, after V lost 5 bases and J lost 0 bases. CDR3 length: 19 amino acids. DNA of the CDR3: TGTGCCAGCAGTCCCCGCGGGACAGGGGTAGGTGGGAGCTCCTACGAGCAGTACTTC. Its protein product is CASSPRGTGVGGSSYEQYF.

This rearrangement joins TRBV5-1 to TRBJ2-7; D possibly corresponds to TRBD1 (5 bases). This CDR3 has 11 residues. CDR1 SGHRS and CDR2 YFSETQ come from the germline V gene. The germline V and J ends were trimmed by 1 base and 7 bases, with 6 bases remaining between them. The CDR3, as DNA: TGCGCCAGCAGCTTGAGGGGTGAGCAGTACTTC. It specifies CASSLRGEQYF. The full variable domain, completed using reference TRBV5-1 and TRBJ2-7, is KAGVTQTPRYLIKTRGQQVTLSCSPISGHRSVSWYQQTPGQGLQFLFEYFSETQRNKGNFPGRFSGRQFSNSRSEMNVSTLELGDSALYLCASSLRGEQYFGPGTRLTVT.

V and J are TRBV6-5 and TRBJ2-1; D remains ambiguous. The germline V and J ends were trimmed by 6 bases and 1 base, with 10 bases remaining between them. CDR1 and CDR2 (germline): MNHEY, SVGAGI. This CDR3 region has 14 residues. Here the CDR3 DNA reads TGTGCCAGCAGATCCGGGTGGTCCTACAATGAGCAGTTCTTC. It translates to CASRSGWSYNEQFF.

The V and J genes are TRBV7-2 and TRBJ2-1, with a possible D match to TRBD2 (6 bases). V lost 1 base, J lost 1 base, and 8 bases lay in between. From germline, CDR1 is SGHTA and CDR2 FQGNSA. This CDR3 spans 15 amino acids. The CDR3 sequence is CASSLVLASYNEQFF. The CDR3 nucleotides read TGTGCCAGCAGCTTAGTCCTAGCGTCCTACAATGAGCAGTTCTTC.

The count of this clone is one. The chain carries TRBV27 and TRBJ2-3; the D gene is possibly TRBD2 (7 bases). V was clipped by 6 bases and J by 11 bases, with 18 bases between them. CDR1 and CDR2 from the germline V gene are MNHEY and SMNVEV (reference sequence). The CDR3 covers 13 residues. The CDR3 DNA follows: TGTGCCAGCAGGGAGGGGGGGGGCGCTTTGCAGTATTTT. Encoded protein: CASREGGGALQYF.

The V gene is TRBV28, the J gene TRBJ1-2; 8 bases fit TRBD1. V gave up 1 base and J gave up 3 bases; unmatched junction bases: 13. This CDR3 has 18 residues. Germline loops: CDR1 MDHEN, CDR2 SYDVKM. The CDR3 coding sequence is TGTGCCAGCAGTTTATCCTCTTTCCGGGACAGGACGGACTATGGCTACACCTTC. This encodes CASSLSSFRDRTDYGYTF.

The genes are TRBV7-9 and TRBJ2-1; a possible D gene is TRBD2 (6 bases). Deletions cut 2 bases from V and 0 bases from J, with 14 bases between. From germline, CDR1 is SEHNR and CDR2 FQNEAQ (reference sequence). The CDR3 runs to 17 residues. CDR3: CASSLRGSGLSYNEQFF. The CDR3 DNA is TGTGCCAGCAGCTTACGGGGGTCCGGACTCTCCTACAATGAGCAGTTCTTC.

This rearrangement joins TRBV11-3 to TRBJ2-3; 11 positions match TRBD1. Germline loops: CDR1 SGHNT, CDR2 YENEEA. The CDR3 runs to 16 residues. Losses at the gene ends were 5 bases for V and 4 bases for J; bases not matched to a gene: 8. The CDR3 reads CASSKTGQGVSDTQYF. In DNA, the CDR3 is TGTGCCAGCAGCAAGACGGGACAGGGGGTTTCAGATACGCAGTATTTT.

Only one count was recorded for this clone. V usage is TRBV6-1 and J usage is TRBJ2-5, with 7 bases matching TRBD1. Trimming removed 6 bases from V and 0 bases from J; junction bases left unmatched: 4. The V gene's germline CDR1 is MNHNS and CDR2 SASEGT. The CDR3 extends over 14 amino acids. The CDR3 coding sequence is TGTGCCAGCAGGATCACAGGGGACCAAGAGACCCAGTACTTC. Residues: CASRITGDQETQYF.

The chain combines TRBV6-4 with TRBJ2-1; 8 nucleotides align to TRBD2. The length of the CDR3 is 17 residues. The V gene end was trimmed by 0 bases and the J gene end by 6 bases; junction bases not matched to a gene: 10. The germline CDR1 and CDR2 sequences are MRHNA and SNTAGT. DNA of the CDR3: TGTGCCAGCAGTGACTCAGGTAGGGCGGGAGGCGCCAATGAGCAGTTCTTC. Protein product: CASSDSGRAGGANEQFF.

A single count supports this clone. This sequence joins TRBV5-8 and TRBJ1-1, with D maybe TRBD1 (5 bases). The CDR3 extends over 15 amino acids. CDR1 is SGHTS and CDR2 is YDEGEE in the germline V gene. The V gene lost 4 bases and the J gene lost 0 bases, with 13 bases spanning the gap. The CDR3 coding sequence is TGTGCCAGCAGCCAATTCAGGGCAATGAACACTGAAGCTTTCTTT. The encoded protein is CASSQFRAMNTEAFF.

This clone was seen just once. The rearrangement links TRBV18 to TRBJ2-3; D not certain. The germline V and J ends were trimmed by 1 base and 3 bases, with 5 bases remaining between them. CDR3 length: 13 amino acids. CDR1 and CDR2 (germline): KGHSH, LQKENI. CDR3 in DNA: TGTGCCAGCTCACCACTCGGGACAGATACGCAGTATTTT. This translates into CASSPLGTDTQYF.

The J gene is TRBJ1-4, the V gene TRBV7-2; 7 bases match TRBD1. The V segment lost 2 bases and the J segment 3 bases; nucleotides outside the gene matches: 9. Per germline, CDR1 SGHTA and CDR2 FQGNSA. The CDR3 extends over 17 amino acids. This CDR3 is CASSLHRGLGANEKLFF. The CDR3 DNA reads as TGTGCCAGCAGCTTACACAGGGGTTTGGGGGCTAATGAAAAACTGTTTTTT.

This clone was seen a single time. The chain is built from TRBV5-1 and TRBJ1-1; 7 nucleotides line up with TRBD1. The V segment lost 6 bases and the J segment 2 bases; nucleotides outside the gene matches: 7. The CDR3 is 14 residues long. Germline-derived CDR1 and CDR2 are SGHRS and YFSETQ. The CDR3 region has the DNA TGCGCCAGCACCCGGCGGGACAGAAACACTGAAGCTTTCTTT. Amino acids: CASTRRDRNTEAFF.

V gene TRBV27 combines with J gene TRBJ1-5; D is possibly TRBD1 (5 bases). The CDR3 runs 14 residues. The germline V gene encodes CDR1 MNHEY and CDR2 SMNVEV (reference sequence). V was trimmed by 8 bases and J by 2 bases, leaving 13 bases between them. The CDR3 sequence: CASRSGGGNQPQHF. CDR3 nucleotide sequence: TGTGCCAGCCGTTCTGGGGGGGGCAATCAGCCCCAGCATTTT.

The rearrangement uses TRBV28 and TRBJ2-7; D unresolved. The CDR3 covers 13 residues. V was clipped by 4 bases and J by 5 bases, with 12 bases between them. Germline CDR1 and CDR2: MDHEN and SYDVKM. The chain's CDR3 is CASSWAVFNEQYF. CDR3 DNA sequence: TGTGCCAGCAGTTGGGCAGTCTTCAACGAGCAGTACTTC.